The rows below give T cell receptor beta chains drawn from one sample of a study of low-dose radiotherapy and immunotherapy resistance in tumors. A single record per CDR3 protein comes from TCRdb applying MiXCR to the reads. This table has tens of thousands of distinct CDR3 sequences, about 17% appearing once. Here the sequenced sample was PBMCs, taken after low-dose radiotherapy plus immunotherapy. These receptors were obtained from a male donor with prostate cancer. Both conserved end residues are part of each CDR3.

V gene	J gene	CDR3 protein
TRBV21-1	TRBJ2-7	CASSNLGSSGTYEQYF
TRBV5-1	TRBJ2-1	CASSSRLAGPQTYNEQFF
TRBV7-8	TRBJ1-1	CASSFQFQGPEAFF
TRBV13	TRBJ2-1	CASSQLPGGLVAPNEQFF
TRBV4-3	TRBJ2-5	CASSQYGQGGGAQETQYF
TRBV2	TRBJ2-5	CASSNGELQTQYF
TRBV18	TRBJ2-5	CASSPGSVETQYF
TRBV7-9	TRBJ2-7	CASSSGTSGSNYEQYF
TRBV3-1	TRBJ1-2	CASSQGDGTGYTF
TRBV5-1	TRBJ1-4	CASSPAAQGNEKLFF
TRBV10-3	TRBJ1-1	CAIRGDRAAEAFF
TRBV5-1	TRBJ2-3	CASSSLDPSTDTQYF
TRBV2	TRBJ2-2	CASSGTRSNGELFF
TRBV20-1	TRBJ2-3	CSASSGSATDTQYF
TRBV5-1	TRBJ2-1	CASSLIGSNNEQFF
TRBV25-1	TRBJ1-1	CASSGDGSEAFF
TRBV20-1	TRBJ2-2	CSARLAGGGTGELFF
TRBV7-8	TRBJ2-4	CASSKSGASDAKNIQYF
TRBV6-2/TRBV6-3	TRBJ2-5	CASSALGTGILETQYF
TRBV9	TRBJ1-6	CASSTLPELDPYNSPLHF
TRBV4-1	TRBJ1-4	CASSQEGRDDEKLFF
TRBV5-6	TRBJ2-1	CASSLAGTGPFYNEQFF
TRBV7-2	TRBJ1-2	CASSLAGTATNYGYTF
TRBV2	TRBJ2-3	CARRQGSQYF
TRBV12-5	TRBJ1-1	CASLLGDRGEAFF
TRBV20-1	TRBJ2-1	CSASGAAVVSSYNEQFF
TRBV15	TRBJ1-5	CATRLDSGGKPQHF
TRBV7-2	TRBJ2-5	CASSLVASLTSETQYF
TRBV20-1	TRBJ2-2	CSARDERENTGELFF
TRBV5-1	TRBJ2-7	CASRRGNYEQYF
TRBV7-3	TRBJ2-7	CASSLMQGAREQYF